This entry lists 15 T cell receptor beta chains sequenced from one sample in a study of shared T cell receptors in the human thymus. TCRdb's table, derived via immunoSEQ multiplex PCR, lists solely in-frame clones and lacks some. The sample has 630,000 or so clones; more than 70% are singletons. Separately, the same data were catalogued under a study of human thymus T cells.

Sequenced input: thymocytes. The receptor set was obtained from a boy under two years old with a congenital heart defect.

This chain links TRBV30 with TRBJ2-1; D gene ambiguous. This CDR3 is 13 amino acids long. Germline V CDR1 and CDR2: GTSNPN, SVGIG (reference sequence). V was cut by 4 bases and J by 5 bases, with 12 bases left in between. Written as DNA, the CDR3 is TGTGCCTGGACTCCCGAGAATAACAATGAGCAGTTCTTC. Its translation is CAWTPENNNEQFF.

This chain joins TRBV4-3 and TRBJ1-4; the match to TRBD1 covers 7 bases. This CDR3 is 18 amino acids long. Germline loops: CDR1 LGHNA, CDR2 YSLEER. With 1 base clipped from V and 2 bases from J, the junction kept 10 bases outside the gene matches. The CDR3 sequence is CASSQANRMDRTNEKLFF. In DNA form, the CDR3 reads TGCGCCAGCAGCCAAGCCAACCGAATGGACAGGACTAATGAAAAACTGTTTTTT.

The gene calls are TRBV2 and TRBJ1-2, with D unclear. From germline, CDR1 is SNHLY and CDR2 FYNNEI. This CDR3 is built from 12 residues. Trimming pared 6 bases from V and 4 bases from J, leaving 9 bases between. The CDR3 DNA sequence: TGTGCCAGCAGCCAGGCTCGCTATGGCTACACCTTC. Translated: CASSQARYGYTF.

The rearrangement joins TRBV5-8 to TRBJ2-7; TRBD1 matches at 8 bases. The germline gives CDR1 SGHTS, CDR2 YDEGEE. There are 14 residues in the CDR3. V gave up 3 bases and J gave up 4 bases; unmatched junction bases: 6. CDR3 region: CASSWGTGVYEQYF. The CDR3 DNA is TGTGCCAGCAGCTGGGGGACAGGCGTATACGAGCAGTACTTC.

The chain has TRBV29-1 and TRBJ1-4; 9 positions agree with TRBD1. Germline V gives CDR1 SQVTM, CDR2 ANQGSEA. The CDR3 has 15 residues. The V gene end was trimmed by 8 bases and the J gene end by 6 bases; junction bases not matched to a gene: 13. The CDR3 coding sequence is TGCAGCATCCAACGACCGGGACAGGGCCATGAAAAACTGTTTTTT. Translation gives CSIQRPGQGHEKLFF.

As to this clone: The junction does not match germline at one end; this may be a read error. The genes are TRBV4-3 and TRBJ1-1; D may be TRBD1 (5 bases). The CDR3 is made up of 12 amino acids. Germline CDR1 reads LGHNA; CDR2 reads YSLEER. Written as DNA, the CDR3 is TGCGCCAGCAGCTCCCCGGGGACTGAGGCTTTCTTT. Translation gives CASSSPGTEAFF.

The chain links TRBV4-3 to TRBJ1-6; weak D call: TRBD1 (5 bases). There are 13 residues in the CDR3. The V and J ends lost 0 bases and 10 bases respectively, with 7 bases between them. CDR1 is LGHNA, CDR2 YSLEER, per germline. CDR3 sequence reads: CASSQERGSPLHF. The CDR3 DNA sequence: TGCGCCAGCAGCCAAGAAAGGGGATCACCCCTCCACTTT.

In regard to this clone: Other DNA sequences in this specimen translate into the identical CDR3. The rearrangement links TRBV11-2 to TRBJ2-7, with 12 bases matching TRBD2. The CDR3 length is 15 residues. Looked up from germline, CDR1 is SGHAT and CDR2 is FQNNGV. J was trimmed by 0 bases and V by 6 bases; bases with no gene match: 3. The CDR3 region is CASSLGLAGSYEQYF. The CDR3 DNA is TGTGCCAGCAGTCTGGGACTAGCGGGCTCCTACGAGCAGTACTTC.

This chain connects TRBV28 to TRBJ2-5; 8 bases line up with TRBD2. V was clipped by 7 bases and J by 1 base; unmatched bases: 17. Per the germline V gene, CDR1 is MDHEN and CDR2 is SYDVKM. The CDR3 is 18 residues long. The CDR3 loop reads CASTRSPGTRDPQETQYF. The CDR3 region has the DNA TGTGCCAGCACCCGCTCTCCCGGGACTAGGGACCCCCAAGAGACCCAGTACTTC.

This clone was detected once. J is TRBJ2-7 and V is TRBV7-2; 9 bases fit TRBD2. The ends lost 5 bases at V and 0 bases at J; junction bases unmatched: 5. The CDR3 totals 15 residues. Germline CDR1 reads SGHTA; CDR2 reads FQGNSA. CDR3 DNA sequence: TGTGCCAGCAGCAGCCGGACTAGCGTCTCCTACGAGCAGTACTTC. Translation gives CASSSRTSVSYEQYF.

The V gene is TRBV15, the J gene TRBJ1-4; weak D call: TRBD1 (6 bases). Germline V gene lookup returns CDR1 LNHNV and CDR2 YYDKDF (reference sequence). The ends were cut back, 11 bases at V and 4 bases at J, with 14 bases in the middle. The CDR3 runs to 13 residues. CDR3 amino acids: CAALDSHNEKLFF. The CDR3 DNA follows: TGTGCCGCCCTGGACAGCCATAATGAAAAACTGTTTTTT. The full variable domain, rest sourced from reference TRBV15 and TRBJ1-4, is DAMVIQNPRYQVTQFGKPVTLSCSQTLNHNVMYWYQQKSSQAPKLLFHYYDKDFNNEADTPDNFQSRRPNTSFCFLDIRSPGLGDTAMYLCAALDSHNEKLFFGSGTQLSVL.

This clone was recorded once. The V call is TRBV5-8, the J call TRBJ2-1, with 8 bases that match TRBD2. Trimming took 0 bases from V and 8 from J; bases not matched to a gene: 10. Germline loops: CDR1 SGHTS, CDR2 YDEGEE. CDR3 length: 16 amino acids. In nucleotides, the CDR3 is TGTGCCAGCAGCTTGGAGGGCGGGGGGAATCATCATGAGCAGTTCTTC. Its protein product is CASSLEGGGNHHEQFF. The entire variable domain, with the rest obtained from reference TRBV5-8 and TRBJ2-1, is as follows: EAGVTQSPTHLIKTRGQQATLRCSPISGHTSVYWYQQALGLGLQFLLWYDEGEERNRGNFPPRFSGRQFPNYSSELNVNALELEDSALYLCASSLEGGGNHHEQFFGPGTRLTVL.

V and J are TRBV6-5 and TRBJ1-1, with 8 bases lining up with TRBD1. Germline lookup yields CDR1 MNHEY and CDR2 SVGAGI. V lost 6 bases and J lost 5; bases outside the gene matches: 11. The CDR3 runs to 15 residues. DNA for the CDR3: TGTGCCAGCAGACTCCGACAGGGGAGGACTACTGAAGCTTTCTTT. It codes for CASRLRQGRTTEAFF.

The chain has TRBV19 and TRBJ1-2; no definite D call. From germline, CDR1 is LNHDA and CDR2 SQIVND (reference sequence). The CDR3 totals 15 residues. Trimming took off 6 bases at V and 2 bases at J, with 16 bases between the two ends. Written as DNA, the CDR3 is TGTGCCAGTAGCACCACCCACTCTTTAAACTATGGCTACACCTTC. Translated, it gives CASSTTHSLNYGYTF.

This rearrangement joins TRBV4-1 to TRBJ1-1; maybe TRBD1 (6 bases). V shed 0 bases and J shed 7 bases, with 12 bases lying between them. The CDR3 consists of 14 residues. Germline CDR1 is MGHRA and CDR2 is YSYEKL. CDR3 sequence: CASSQDWTAHEAFF. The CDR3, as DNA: TGCGCCAGCAGCCAAGATTGGACAGCCCATGAAGCTTTCTTT.